Shown below are 29 T cell receptor beta chains from a single sample sequenced in a study of blood T cells in healthy people across ages. A second PCR of about 7 to 12 cycles used a sample-barcoded 5' primer and a J-beta primer mix. MiXCR, applied by TCRdb to the 5' RACE reads, yields one record per CDR3 protein. The table has more than 1.4 million distinct CDR3 sequences, around 42% seen once; the top ten hold roughly 8.2%. Sequencing input: blood. The receptors here all came from a young woman in good health.

Comment on this clonotype: A much bigger clone sits one base away, suggesting this may be a read error. CDR3 sequence: CAGSPGLAGDTQYF. CDR3 DNA: TGTGCCGGCAGCCCGGGACTAGCGGGAGATACGCAGTATTTT. The chain uses TRBV7-2 and TRBJ2-3; TRBD2 aligns across 12 bases. Germline V gene sequence: CDR1 SGHTA, CDR2 FQGNSA. The CDR3 is 14 residues long.

V usage is TRBV16 and J usage is TRBJ1-2; weak D call: TRBD1 (5 bases). Germline CDR1 reads KGHSY; CDR2 reads FQNENV. Trimming took 7 bases from V and 5 from J, leaving 23 bases between them. The CDR3 covers 16 residues. DNA for the CDR3: TGTGCCAGCACCCGTAACACCCAGGGTCATGAATATGGCTACACCTTC. This encodes CASTRNTQGHEYGYTF.

V usage is TRBV20-1 and J usage is TRBJ2-2, with D perhaps TRBD1 or TRBD2 (5 bases each). Per germline, CDR1 DFQATT and CDR2 SNEGSKA (reference sequence). The CDR3 has 15 residues. Trimming left V 3 bases short and J 2 bases short, with 13 bases between. The CDR3: CSARDGTLNTGELFF. DNA of the CDR3: TGCAGTGCTAGGGACGGGACCTTAAACACCGGGGAGCTGTTTTTT.

This chain connects TRBV7-2 to TRBJ2-1; weak D call: TRBD2 (6 bases). Germline assignment: CDR1 SGHTA and CDR2 FQGNSA. V dropped 5 bases and J dropped 13 bases, with 15 bases sitting between them. The CDR3 sequence is 12 residues long. CDR3 region: CASSRSRETQFF. The DNA of the CDR3 is TGTGCCAGCAGCCGGAGCCGGGAGACCCAGTTCTTC.

The J gene is TRBJ1-2, the V gene TRBV6-1, with D possibly TRBD1 on 5 matching bases. In germline, CDR1 is MNHNS, CDR2 SASEGT. The length of the CDR3 is 14 residues. The V end lost 8 bases, the J end lost 7 bases, and 20 bases lay between the germline ends. Written as DNA, the CDR3 is TGTGCCAGCCGGAAAGGAGGGGTAGAAGGTGGCTACACCTTC. Protein sequence: CASRKGGVEGGYTF.

The genes are TRBV20-1 and TRBJ2-5; 8 nucleotides agree with TRBD1. V lost 5 bases and J lost 6; bases outside the gene matches: 11. The CDR3 is 14 amino acids. Germline V gene data show CDR1 as DFQATT and CDR2 as SNEGSKA (reference sequence). Here the CDR3 DNA reads TGCAGTGCTCCCCCGGGACAGGCGGGGAAGACCCAGTACTTC. It specifies CSAPPGQAGKTQYF.

This clonotype was picked up a small number of times. V and J are TRBV7-2 and TRBJ2-3; 10 bases map to TRBD2. Germline CDR1 and CDR2: SGHTA and FQGNSA. V lost 0 bases and J lost 6; bases outside the gene matches: 3. CDR3 length: 15 amino acids. The CDR3 is CASSLAGLALDTQYF. The CDR3 nucleotides read TGTGCCAGCAGCTTAGCGGGACTAGCGCTTGATACGCAGTATTTT.

The V gene is TRBV14, the J gene TRBJ2-1, with TRBD1 matching over 8 bases. Unmatched junction bases numbered 11, after V lost 1 base and J lost 9 bases. The CDR3 sequence is 16 residues long. The germline gives CDR1 SGHDN, CDR2 FVKESK. CDR3 DNA sequence: TGTGCCAGCAGCCAAGGGGGCAGGGGGCGAAACCCTGAGCAGTTCTTC. This encodes CASSQGGRGRNPEQFF.

The V and J genes are TRBV6-5 and TRBJ1-6; 7 nucleotides align to TRBD1. CDR1 is MNHEY, CDR2 SVGAGI, per germline. J lost 4 bases, V lost 0 bases, and 9 bases had no gene match. The CDR3 totals 18 residues. The DNA of the CDR3 is TGTGCCAGCAGTTACTCGAAGTGGGACAGCGTTTATAATTCACCCCTCCACTTT. Residues: CASSYSKWDSVYNSPLHF.

CDR3 region: CASSPTEAIYGYTF. The CDR3 DNA reads as TGCGCCAGCAGCCCCACGGAGGCGATCTATGGCTACACCTTC. The rearrangement uses TRBV5-1 and TRBJ1-2, with D unclear. This CDR3 contains 14 residues. CDR1 SGHRS and CDR2 YFSETQ come from the germline V gene. The V and J ends lost 4 bases and 4 bases respectively, with 14 bases between them.

This clonotype was detected ten times or more. The chain joins TRBV5-1 to TRBJ2-5, with 10 bases identical to TRBD2. Germline loops: CDR1 SGHRS, CDR2 YFSETQ. The CDR3 length is 16 residues. The V and J ends lost 0 bases and 3 bases, in that order; junction bases with no gene match: 5. CDR3 protein: CASSLVLAGGEETQYF. The CDR3 nucleotides are TGCGCCAGCAGCTTGGTGTTAGCGGGGGGAGAAGAGACCCAGTACTTC.

The table lists this clonotype with a few counts. The genes are TRBV6-1 and TRBJ2-5, with 12 bases matching TRBD2. There are 14 residues in the CDR3. Germline assignment: CDR1 MNHNS and CDR2 SASEGT. V lost 10 bases and J lost 3; bases outside the gene matches: 6. The CDR3 region is CATGGLAGKETQYF. CDR3 in DNA: TGTGCCACCGGAGGACTAGCGGGGAAAGAGACCCAGTACTTC.

This clonotype has a handful of counts. This sequence joins TRBV6-4 and TRBJ1-5; D might be TRBD1 (5 bases). Germline CDR1 MRHNA, CDR2 SNTAGT. Between the trimmed V and J ends, which lost 4 bases and 5 bases, there was a span of 18 bases. The CDR3 consists of 16 residues. The CDR3 protein is CASSVPRGGDDQPQHF. The DNA of the CDR3 is TGTGCCAGCAGTGTCCCTAGGGGAGGGGATGATCAGCCCCAGCATTTT.

In this sample, this clonotype turned up many times. The V and J genes are TRBV10-3 and TRBJ2-5; D is possibly TRBD2 (5 bases). The CDR3 extends over 14 amino acids. The germline CDR1 and CDR2 sequences are ENHRY and SYGVKD. V lost 10 bases, J lost 1 base, and 16 bases lay in between. Here the CDR3 reads CASAPPGIQETQYF. The CDR3 DNA sequence: TGTGCCAGCGCTCCCCCCGGGATCCAAGAGACCCAGTACTTC.

Remarks on this clonotype: The junction departs from germline at one end; a sequencing error may be responsible. The V call is TRBV5-1, the J call TRBJ1-1; no definite D call. This CDR3 contains 14 residues. Germline V gives CDR1 SGHRS, CDR2 YFSETQ. The CDR3 here is CASSLGAENTEAFF. The CDR3 nucleotides are TGTGCCAGCAGCTTAGGTGCAGAGAACACTGAAGCTTTCTTT. Combining the CDR3 with reference TRBV5-1 and TRBJ1-1 gives the whole variable domain KAGVTQTPRYLIKTRGQQVTLSCSPISGHRSVSWYQQTPGQGLQFLFEYFSETQRNKGNFPGRFSGRQFSNSRSEMNVSTLELGDSALYLCASSLGAENTEAFFGQGTRLTVV.

CDR3 residues: CASSQEGTSGTDTQYF. CDR3 nucleotide sequence: TGTGCCAGCAGCCAAGAGGGGACTAGCGGGACAGATACGCAGTATTTT. This chain links TRBV5-3 with TRBJ2-3; 12 positions match TRBD2. TRBV5-3 falls under the ORF class, with uncertain function. The CDR3 loop spans 16 amino acids. J lost 3 bases, V lost 8 bases, and 10 bases had no gene match.

V is TRBV6-5 and J is TRBJ2-1; a possible D gene is TRBD2 (5 bases). CDR1 is MNHEY and CDR2 is SVGAGI in the germline V gene. V shed 5 bases and J shed 6 bases, with 11 bases lying between them. The CDR3 totals 13 residues. The CDR3 spells CASSDAEGNEQFF. In DNA form, the CDR3 reads TGTGCCAGCAGTGACGCAGAGGGCAATGAGCAGTTCTTC.

This chain uses TRBV4-2 with TRBJ2-4; possibly TRBD1 for D (5 bases). CDR3 length: 12 residues. Between the trimmed V and J ends, which lost 0 bases and 15 bases, there was a span of 12 bases. From germline, CDR1 is LGHNA and CDR2 YNFKEQ. As DNA, the CDR3 is TGTGCCAGCAGCCAAGATAAAGGGGCTTCGTACTTC. Protein: CASSQDKGASYF.

The V and J genes are TRBV9 and TRBJ2-1; 9 bases line up with TRBD1. Germline V gene sequence: CDR1 SGDLS, CDR2 YYNGEE. The CDR3 has 16 amino acids. Trimming at V came to 0 bases and at J to 2 bases, leaving 3 bases not matched to a gene. CDR3 bases: TGTGCCAGCAGCGTAGGACAGGGGGGGCCCTACAATGAGCAGTTCTTC. This codes for CASSVGQGGPYNEQFF.

The J gene is TRBJ1-1, the V gene TRBV29-1, with D possibly matching TRBD1 (5 bases). The CDR3 consists of 12 residues. Deletions cut 6 bases from V and 5 bases from J, with 13 bases between. The germline V gene has CDR1 SQVTM and CDR2 ANQGSEA. CDR3 nucleotide sequence: TGCAGCGTAATAGCTGGGGGGACTGAAGCTTTCTTT. This translates into CSVIAGGTEAFF.

This chain connects TRBV29-1 to TRBJ2-4; maybe TRBD2 (5 bases). Germline CDR1 SQVTM, CDR2 ANQGSEA. The CDR3 consists of 11 residues. V lost 6 bases to trimming and J lost 13 bases, with 16 bases between them. The CDR3 coding sequence is TGCAGCGTGGAGGACTGCTACGAACAGTACTTC. It yields the protein CSVEDCYEQYF.

The chain joins TRBV7-2 to TRBJ2-1, with 8 nucleotides matching TRBD2. The CDR3 consists of 17 residues. Germline V gene lookup returns CDR1 SGHTA and CDR2 FQGNSA. Germline trimming cut 2 bases from V and 4 bases from J; bases unmatched to any gene: 10. The CDR3 DNA reads as TGTGCCAGCAGCTTAAGGGCCCCACGGGGGGGATACAATGAGCAGTTCTTC. Its protein product is CASSLRAPRGGYNEQFF.

Many counts were recorded for this clonotype. The chain uses TRBV10-1 and TRBJ2-3; 8 bases fit TRBD2. CDR3 length: 14 residues. With V trimmed by 6 bases and J by 0 bases, 2 bases remained unmatched. Per the germline V gene, CDR1 is WNHNN and CDR2 is SYGVQD (reference sequence). The CDR3 DNA sequence: TGCGCCAGCAGGGCTAGCGGGAGCACAGATACGCAGTATTTT. Translation: CASRASGSTDTQYF.

This clonotype was counted between two and nine times. The V and J genes are TRBV14 and TRBJ2-7, with D unresolved. There are 14 residues in the CDR3. In germline, CDR1 is SGHDN, CDR2 FVKESK. V lost 5 bases, J lost 5 bases, and 16 bases lay in between. CDR3 nucleotide sequence: TGTGCCAGCAGCGCCGATCACTACCCCCACGAGCAGTACTTC. Translating it yields CASSADHYPHEQYF. Complete variable domain (other parts from reference TRBV14 and TRBJ2-7): EAGVTQFPSHSVIEKGQTVTLRCDPISGHDNLYWYRRVMGKEIKFLLHFVKESKQDESGMPNNRFLAERTGGTYSTLKVQPAELEDSGVYFCASSADHYPHEQYFGPGTRLTVT.

The chain carries TRBV7-6 and TRBJ2-5; 7 nucleotides align to TRBD2. The CDR3 runs 15 residues. Trimming took 8 bases from V and 2 from J; bases not matched to a gene: 11. CDR1 and CDR2 (germline): SGHVS, FNYEAQ. The CDR3 nucleotides are TGTGCCAGCGGAATCGCTAGCGGATATCAAGAGACCCAGTACTTC. The encoded protein is CASGIASGYQETQYF.

This clonotype was recorded at least ten times. J is TRBJ1-2 and V is TRBV20-1, with D unresolved. CDR3 length: 14 amino acids. Germline CDR1 DFQATT, CDR2 SNEGSKA (reference sequence). The V gene lost 0 bases and the J gene lost 2 bases, with 10 bases spanning the gap. The CDR3 DNA follows: TGCAGTGCTAGAGATGATCTGGGCAACTATGGCTACACCTTC. It translates to CSARDDLGNYGYTF.

A few counts support this clonotype. The chain recombines TRBV7-2 with TRBJ2-5; 12 bases map to TRBD2. The J call may be mistaken, given a closer DNA end match to TRBJ2-7. This CDR3 spans 20 amino acids. Germline values: CDR1 SGHTA, CDR2 FQGNSA. The DNA of the CDR3 is TGTGCCAGCAGCCTCAAAACCTACCAACTAGCGGGAGGCCGTGGTGGCGAGCAGTACTTC. It yields the protein CASSLKTYQLAGGRGGEQYF.

V and J are TRBV6-2 or TRBV6-3 and TRBJ2-3, with 9 bases identical to TRBD2. This CDR3 is built from 15 residues. With 4 bases clipped from V and 3 bases from J, the junction kept 5 bases outside the gene matches. Germline V lookup: CDR1 MNHEY, CDR2 SVGEGT. The CDR3, as DNA: TGTGCCAGCAGTTTCCCGACTAGCGGTACAGATACGCAGTATTTT. Protein product: CASSFPTSGTDTQYF.

This clonotype was observed a single time. The rearrangement uses TRBV6-4 and TRBJ2-1; 8 nucleotides align to TRBD2. The length of the CDR3 is 16 residues. Per germline, CDR1 MRHNA and CDR2 SNTAGT. With V trimmed by 4 bases and J by 4 bases, 9 bases remained unmatched. CDR3 region: CASSVGSGTLYNEQFF. The CDR3 nucleotides read TGTGCCAGCAGTGTGGGTAGCGGGACCCTGTACAATGAGCAGTTCTTC.